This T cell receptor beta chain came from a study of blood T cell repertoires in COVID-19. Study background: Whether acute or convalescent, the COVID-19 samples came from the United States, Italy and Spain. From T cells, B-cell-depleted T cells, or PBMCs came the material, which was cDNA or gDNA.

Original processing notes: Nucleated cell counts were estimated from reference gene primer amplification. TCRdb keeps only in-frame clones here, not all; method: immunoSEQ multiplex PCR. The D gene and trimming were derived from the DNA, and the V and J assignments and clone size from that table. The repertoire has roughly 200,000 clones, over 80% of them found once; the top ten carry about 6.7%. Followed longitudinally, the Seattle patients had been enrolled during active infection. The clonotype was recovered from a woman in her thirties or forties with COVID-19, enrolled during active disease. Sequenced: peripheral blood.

The CDR3 bases are TGTGCCAGTAGTATTTTTACAAACTATGGCTACACCTTC. This sequence encodes CASSIFTNYGYTF. V gene TRBV19 combines with J gene TRBJ1-2; D not resolved. CDR3 size: 13 residues. Germline CDR1 and CDR2: LNHDA and SQIVND (reference sequence). V lost 3 bases and J lost 2, with 7 bases in between.